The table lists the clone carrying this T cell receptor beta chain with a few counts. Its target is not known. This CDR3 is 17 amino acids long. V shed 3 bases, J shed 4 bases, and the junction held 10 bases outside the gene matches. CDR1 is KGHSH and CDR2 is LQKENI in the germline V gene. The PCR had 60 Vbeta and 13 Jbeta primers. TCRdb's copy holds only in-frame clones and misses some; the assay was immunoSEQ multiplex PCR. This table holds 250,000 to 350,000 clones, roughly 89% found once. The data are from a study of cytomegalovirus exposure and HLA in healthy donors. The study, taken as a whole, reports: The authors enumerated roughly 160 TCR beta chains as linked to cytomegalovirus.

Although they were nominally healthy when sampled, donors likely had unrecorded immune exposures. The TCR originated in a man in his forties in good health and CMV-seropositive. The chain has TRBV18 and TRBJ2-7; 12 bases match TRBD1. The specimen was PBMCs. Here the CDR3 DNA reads TGTGCCAGCTCACCCGGGACAGGGGGCGGAAGATGGTACGAGCAGTACTTC. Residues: CASSPGTGGGRWYEQYF.